One sample yielded the 8 T cell receptor beta chains listed below, sequenced in a study of vaccination and CD4 T cells after COVID-19. Treatment of the sample: 10-day PBMC culture with coronavirus spike peptide pools or control peptides (ViraFEST assay). Ahead of the COVID-19 pandemic (2011-2018), the CD4+ T cells of the unexposed donor were collected. The Oncomine TCR Beta short-read assay sequenced DNA from cultured CD4+ T cells. TCRdb itself ran the PCR reads through MiXCR, one entry per CDR3 protein. The repertoire holds more than 6,500 distinct CDR3 sequences, with roughly 50% as singletons. The antigens for these receptors are not known. The sequenced sample was CD4+ T cells from blood, cultured in vitro. The receptors here all came from a human donor in good health.

The chain employs TRBV6-1 and TRBJ1-1, with a possible D match to TRBD1 (5 bases). Germline values: CDR1 MNHNS, CDR2 SASEGT. The CDR3 length is 14 residues. V lost 7 bases and J 5 bases, leaving 17 bases between the germline ends. In DNA, the CDR3 is TGTGCCAGCACTAAACGGGCCGGGGGGACTGAAGCTTTCTTT. It encodes CASTKRAGGTEAFF.

The CDR3: CASSPGTSSGELFF. The DNA of the CDR3 is TGTGCCAGCAGCCCCGGGACTAGTAGCGGGGAGCTGTTTTTT. The genes are TRBV11-3 and TRBJ2-2, with 8 bases matching TRBD2. The CDR3 has 14 amino acids. Germline V gene data show CDR1 as SGHNT and CDR2 as YENEEA. The V and J ends lost 5 bases and 7 bases, in that order; junction bases with no gene match: 6.

The J gene is TRBJ1-2, the V gene TRBV6-4, with 7 bases identical to TRBD1. CDR1 and CDR2 (germline): MRHNA, SNTAGT. The CDR3 is 15 amino acids. Trimming removed 6 bases from V and 4 bases from J; junction bases left unmatched: 11. The CDR3 protein is CASRPGTAPGYGYTF. CDR3 nucleotide sequence: TGTGCCAGCAGGCCCGGGACAGCGCCTGGCTATGGCTACACCTTC.

This clonotype was recorded once. The rearrangement links TRBV2 to TRBJ1-4; D is unresolved. V gave up 7 bases and J gave up 0 bases, with 9 bases separating them. The CDR3 is 14 residues long. Per the germline V gene, CDR1 is SNHLY and CDR2 is FYNNEI. The CDR3 nucleotides read TGTGCCAGCACCACCGAAGCAACTAATGAAAAACTGTTTTTT. As protein: CASTTEATNEKLFF. Based on the CDR3 plus reference TRBV2 and TRBJ1-4, the full variable domain is EPEVTQTPSHQVTQMGQEVILRCVPISNHLYFYWYRQILGQKVEFLVSFYNNEISEKSEIFDDQFSVERPDGSNFTLKIRSTKLEDSAMYFCASTTEATNEKLFFGSGTQLSVL.

This clonotype has just a few counts. The chain combines TRBV27 with TRBJ1-2; 8 bases align to TRBD1. Germline trimming cut 6 bases from V and 5 bases from J; bases unmatched to any gene: 8. CDR3 length: 14 amino acids. Germline V lookup: CDR1 MNHEY, CDR2 SMNVEV (reference sequence). The CDR3 DNA is TGTGCCAGCAGCGCCACAGGGGGTGCATATGGCTACACCTTC. Its translation is CASSATGGAYGYTF.

This clonotype was seen just once. The chain has TRBV19 and TRBJ1-1, with D possibly matching TRBD1 (5 bases). V was clipped by 5 bases and J by 7 bases, with 14 bases between them. Germline V gene lookup returns CDR1 LNHDA and CDR2 SQIVND (reference sequence). CDR3 length equals 13 residues. Here the CDR3 reads CASSLRRGFEAFF. The CDR3 region has the DNA TGTGCCAGTAGTCTCCGGAGGGGCTTTGAAGCTTTCTTT. The full variable domain, in which reference TRBV19 and TRBJ1-1 provide the parts outside the CDR3, is DGGITQSPKYLFRKEGQNVTLSCEQNLNHDAMYWYRQDPGQGLRLIYYSQIVNDFQKGDIAEGYSVSREKKESFPLTVTSAQKNPTAFYLCASSLRRGFEAFFGQGTRLTVV.

This clonotype was seen a handful of times. This chain links TRBV6-1 with TRBJ1-1; a weak D match, TRBD1 (5 bases). The CDR3 is 13 amino acids. CDR1 and CDR2 (germline): MNHNS, SASEGT. Trimming removed 10 bases from V and 3 bases from J, with 15 bases in between. The CDR3 sequence is CATWGRSYTEAFF. The CDR3, as DNA: TGTGCCACCTGGGGACGGTCCTACACTGAAGCTTTCTTT.

The chain uses TRBV7-9 and TRBJ2-2, with TRBD2 identical over 10 bases. Germline V gene data show CDR1 as SEHNR and CDR2 as FQNEAQ (reference sequence). CDR3 length equals 12 residues. CDR3 region: CLSGRANGELFF. As DNA, the CDR3 is TGTCTAAGCGGGAGGGCCAACGGGGAGCTGTTTTTT.